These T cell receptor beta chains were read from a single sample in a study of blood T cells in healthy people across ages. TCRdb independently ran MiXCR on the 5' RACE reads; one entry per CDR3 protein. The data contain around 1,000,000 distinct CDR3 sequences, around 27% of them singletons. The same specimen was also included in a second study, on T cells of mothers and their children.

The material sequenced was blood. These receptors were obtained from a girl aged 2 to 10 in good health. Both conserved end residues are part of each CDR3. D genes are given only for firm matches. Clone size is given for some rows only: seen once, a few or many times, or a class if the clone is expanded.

CSAVDREEKLFF,TGCAGTGCTGTGGACAGGGAGGAAAAACTGTTTTTT,TRBD1,NA,TRBV20-1,TRBJ1-4
CASSLGGFGGTDTQYF,TGTGCCAGCAGCTTAGGGGGATTTGGGGGAACAGACACGCAGTATTTT,NA,NA,TRBV11-2,TRBJ2-3
CSALAKNIQYF,TGCAGCGCTTTAGCCAAAAACATTCAGTACTTC,NA,NA,TRBV29-1,TRBJ2-4
CASSFSPVSYNNEQFF,TGTGCCAGCAGTTTTTCCCCGGTCAGCTATAACAATGAGCAGTTCTTC,NA,few,TRBV27,TRBJ2-1
CASSPGSLAQSYEQYF,TGCGCCAGCAGCCCGGGATCCCTAGCGCAGTCCTACGAGCAGTACTTC,NA,NA,TRBV5-1,TRBJ2-7
CSATRLAGGSDTQYF,TGCAGTGCTACCCGACTAGCGGGAGGCTCGGATACGCAGTATTTT,TRBD2,NA,TRBV20-1,TRBJ2-3
CSAQDSLDEQYF,TGCAGTGCACAAGACAGTCTAGACGAACAGTACTTC,NA,few,TRBV20-1,TRBJ2-7
CASSIETGGDEQFF,TGTGCCAGCTCCATCGAAACTGGGGGGGACGAGCAGTTCTTC,TRBD2,NA,TRBV9,TRBJ2-1
CSATDRFLSYEQYF,TGCAGTGCTACGGACAGGTTTCTCTCCTACGAGCAGTACTTC,TRBD1,NA,TRBV20-1,TRBJ2-7
CASSYLAGVGEQYF,TGTGCCAGCAGTTATCTAGCGGGAGTAGGGGAGCAGTACTTC,TRBD2,NA,TRBV7-3,TRBJ2-7
CSASLSFLNTEAFF,TGCAGTGCTAGTCTTAGTTTCCTGAACACTGAAGCTTTCTTT,NA,NA,TRBV20-1,TRBJ1-1
CASSWTSGNNEQFF,TGTGCCAGCAGCTGGACTAGTGGGAACAATGAGCAGTTCTTC,TRBD2,few,TRBV11-2,TRBJ2-1
CASSLFPPSGRPQETQYF,TGTGCCAGCAGCCTTTTCCCCCCTAGCGGGAGGCCCCAAGAGACCCAGTACTTC,TRBD2,few,TRBV7-2,TRBJ2-5
CATSDFTGGGYTQYF,TGTGCCACCAGTGATTTCACAGGGGGCGGATATACGCAGTATTTT,TRBD1,NA,TRBV24-1,TRBJ2-3
CASSEVTHLGYYEQYF,TGTGCCAGCAGTGAAGTCACCCACTTGGGGTACTACGAGCAGTACTTC,NA,few,TRBV6-1,TRBJ2-7
CATSVTGEGETQYF,TGTGCCACCAGTGTTACAGGGGAAGGAGAGACCCAGTACTTC,TRBD1,NA,TRBV24-1,TRBJ2-5
CASSFPPGGLTEAFF,TGTGCCAGCAGCTTTCCCCCAGGGGGCTTGACTGAAGCTTTCTTT,TRBD1,few,TRBV7-2,TRBJ1-1
CASSLLPNTYYGYTF,TGTGCCAGCAGCCTCCTCCCTAATACCTACTATGGCTACACCTTC,NA,NA,TRBV9,TRBJ1-2
CSAIPPNTDTQYF,TGCAGTGCTATTCCCCCTAACACAGATACGCAGTATTTT,NA,NA,TRBV20-1,TRBJ2-3
CSVEEDSPVYEQYF,TGCAGCGTTGAAGAAGACAGTCCCGTCTACGAGCAGTACTTC,NA,few,TRBV29-1,TRBJ2-7
CASIRQETQYF,TGTGCCAGCATTCGCCAGGAGACCCAGTACTTC,NA,many,TRBV2,TRBJ2-5
CSVPRGFF,TGCAGCGTCCCCAGAGGGTTCTTC,NA,few,TRBV29-1,TRBJ2-1
CASSNRSGANVLTF,TGTGCCAGCAGTAACAGGTCTGGGGCCAACGTCCTGACTTTC,NA,NA,TRBV6-2/TRBV6-3,TRBJ2-6
CASGSGRRTDTQYF,TGTGCTAGTGGTTCAGGGAGACGCACAGATACGCAGTATTTT,NA,NA,TRBV12-5,TRBJ2-3
CASSLQLGQETQYF,TGCGCCAGCAGCTTGCAGCTCGGGCAAGAGACCCAGTACTTC,NA,NA,TRBV5-1,TRBJ2-5
CASGGGGYGYTF,TGTGCCAGCGGTGGAGGGGGATATGGCTACACCTTC,NA,NA,TRBV6-2/TRBV6-3,TRBJ1-2
CASSLGARGGNIQYF,TGTGCCAGCAGCTTAGGTGCCAGGGGTGGAAACATTCAGTACTTC,NA,many,TRBV7-2,TRBJ2-4
CASSQDRWNAKETQYF,TGCGCCAGCAGCCAAGATCGCTGGAACGCGAAAGAGACCCAGTACTTC,NA,few,TRBV4-3,TRBJ2-5
CASSHLRSADYGYTF,TGCGCCAGCAGCCACCTCCGGTCGGCCGACTATGGCTACACCTTC,NA,NA,TRBV4-1,TRBJ1-2
CASSFYGANVLTF,TGTGCCAGCAGTTTTTACGGGGCCAACGTCCTGACTTTC,NA,few,TRBV27,TRBJ2-6
CASSWAGSYNEQFF,TGTGCCAGCAGTTGGGCGGGAAGCTACAATGAGCAGTTCTTC,NA,NA,TRBV27,TRBJ2-1
CASSSGTRVSNSPLHF,TGTGCCAGCAGCTCGGGAACGCGGGTCTCTAATTCACCCCTCCACTTT,NA,NA,TRBV5-5,TRBJ1-6
CASMGSGADTQYF,TGCGCCAGCATGGGTAGTGGGGCAGATACGCAGTATTTT,NA,NA,TRBV5-1,TRBJ2-3
CASSSSPSNLLQYF,TGTGCCAGCAGTTCATCCCCTTCGAATTTACTTCAGTACTTC,NA,NA,TRBV2,TRBJ2-4
CASSRTSTETQYF,TGTGCCAGCAGCCGTACTAGCACCGAGACCCAGTACTTC,NA,few,TRBV7-2,TRBJ2-5
CSDFPGNEQFF,TGCAGCGACTTCCCAGGGAATGAGCAGTTCTTC,NA,few,TRBV29-1,TRBJ2-1
CATSDRSLAGGIQETQYF,TGTGCCACCAGTGACCGATCTTTAGCGGGAGGTATCCAAGAGACCCAGTACTTC,TRBD2,NA,TRBV24-1,TRBJ2-5
CASSQDRSGIQYF,TGCGCCAGCAGCCAAGACAGGTCGGGCATTCAGTACTTC,NA,NA,TRBV4-3,TRBJ2-4
CASTWRLDRYEQYF,TGTGCCAGCACCTGGCGTCTTGACCGGTACGAGCAGTACTTC,NA,NA,TRBV28,TRBJ2-7
CSVDRTSDSGVLGEQYF,TGCAGCGTTGATCGGACTAGTGATTCAGGGGTTTTGGGCGAGCAGTACTTC,NA,few,TRBV29-1,TRBJ2-7
CASSVGGAENIQYF,TGTGCCAGCAGCGTGGGTGGGGCGGAAAACATTCAGTACTTC,NA,few,TRBV12-3/TRBV12-4,TRBJ2-4
CASSGRDRAYEQYF,TGTGCCAGCAGTGGCCGGGACAGGGCCTACGAGCAGTACTTC,TRBD1,few,TRBV28,TRBJ2-7
CASSSGIGYEETQYF,TGTGCCAGCAGTAGCGGGATTGGGTACGAGGAGACCCAGTACTTC,TRBD2,few,TRBV12-3/TRBV12-4,TRBJ2-5
CASSPSRAGPNTGELFF,TGTGCCAGCAGCCCATCCCGAGCGGGGCCGAACACCGGGGAGCTGTTTTTT,TRBD2,NA,TRBV14,TRBJ2-2
CASSPHGILQETQYF,TGTGCTAGCAGCCCACATGGGATACTGCAAGAGACCCAGTACTTC,NA,NA,TRBV7-7,TRBJ2-5
CASSLVHQTSAYNEQFF,TGTGCCAGCAGCTTAGTCCATCAGACTAGCGCGTACAATGAGCAGTTCTTC,TRBD2,NA,TRBV7-6,TRBJ2-1
CASSTGNNEQFF,TGTGCCAGCAGCACCGGGAACAATGAGCAGTTCTTC,NA,few,TRBV11-2,TRBJ2-1
CASSLGVEYAFF,TGTGCCAGCAGCTTAGGGGTGGAGTATGCTTTCTTT,NA,NA,TRBV7-8,TRBJ1-1
CASSAKDSEAFF,TGTGCCAGCAGTGCTAAGGACAGTGAAGCTTTCTTT,NA,few,TRBV7-9,TRBJ1-1
CASSQDAALAGVETQYF,TGCGCCAGCAGCCAAGATGCGGCACTAGCGGGAGTGGAGACCCAGTACTTC,TRBD2,NA,TRBV4-1,TRBJ2-5
CASTQLSLYEQFF,TGTGCCAGCACCCAGCTATCTCTCTATGAGCAGTTCTTC,NA,NA,TRBV2,TRBJ2-1
CASTRSGELFF,TGTGCCAGCACCCGATCCGGGGAGCTGTTTTTT,NA,NA,TRBV12-3/TRBV12-4,TRBJ2-2
CASSLGRQNEQFF,TGTGCCAGCAGTTTAGGACGCCAAAATGAGCAGTTCTTC,NA,NA,TRBV27,TRBJ2-1
CSARTSGDLYEQYF,TGCAGCGCCCGAACTAGCGGGGACCTTTACGAGCAGTACTTC,TRBD2,few,TRBV29-1,TRBJ2-7
CASSSMKNEETQYF,TGTGCCAGCAGTTCCATGAAAAACGAGGAGACCCAGTACTTC,NA,few,TRBV6-1,TRBJ2-5
CASSLLGGGAYEQYF,TGTGCCAGCAGTCTCCTGGGAGGGGGAGCTTACGAGCAGTACTTC,NA,NA,TRBV28,TRBJ2-7
CASREGLLSGANVLTF,TGTGCCAGCAGGGAGGGACTCCTCTCTGGGGCCAACGTCCTGACTTTC,NA,few,TRBV3-1,TRBJ2-6
CASSVAGTGNIDEQYF,TGTGCCAGCAGCGTGGCCGGGACAGGGAATATCGACGAGCAGTACTTC,TRBD1,NA,TRBV2,TRBJ2-7